Listed below are T cell receptor beta chains from one sample, sequenced in a study of CD8+ T cells in alopecia areata. Sequencing used immunoSEQ multiplex PCR; TCRdb keeps in-frame clones, though not all of them. The table includes around 100,000 clones, under 90% detected once. The material sequenced was CD8+ T cells sorted from blood, taken at approximately week 30, from a patient treated with tofacitinib. The source of these receptors is a human donor with alopecia areata. CDR3s include the opening cysteine and the closing phenylalanine or tryptophan. The D gene is left open where the match is weak. Clone size is given for some rows only: seen once, a few or many times, or a class if the clone is expanded.

TRBD1	.	TRBV27	TRBJ2-7	TGTGCCAGCAGGATAGGGACAGGGAGCTCCTACGAGCAGTACTTC	CASRIGTGSSYEQYF
.	.	TRBV7-9	TRBJ2-1	TGTGCCAGCAGCTTCAGCGAGACGACAAACAATGAGCAGTTCTTC	CASSFSETTNNEQFF
TRBD2	.	TRBV29-1	TRBJ2-5	TGCAGCGCTGATGGGACTAGCCAAGAGACCCAGTACTTC	CSADGTSQETQYF
.	.	TRBV7-8	TRBJ2-1	TGTGCCAGCAGCTTAAAGCCCAACACCTACAATGAGCAGTTCTTC	CASSLKPNTYNEQFF
.	once	TRBV6-1	TRBJ2-7	TGTGCCAGCACCGCAGGGGATTCCTACGAGCAGTACTTC	CASTAGDSYEQYF
TRBD1	.	TRBV7-9	TRBJ2-7	TGTGCCAGCAGCTTACCCGGGACAGTTTACGAGCAGTACTTC	CASSLPGTVYEQYF
.	.	TRBV18	TRBJ2-7	TGTGCCAGCTCTCCAACAGGCGGGGCCTACGAGCAGTACTTC	CASSPTGGAYEQYF
.	.	TRBV29-1	TRBJ2-7	TGCAGCGTTGTGTCAGGTTGGGGATCCGAGCAGTACTTC	CSVVSGWGSEQYF
.	.	TRBV7-6	TRBJ2-7	TGTGCCAGCAGCTTAGGATCTGGGGAATCCTACGAGCAGTACTTC	CASSLGSGESYEQYF
.	once	TRBV7-9	TRBJ2-2	TGTGCCAGCAGCTTATCCCGGGGAGTTACCGGGGAGCTGTTTTTT	CASSLSRGVTGELFF
.	.	TRBV7-9	TRBJ1-1	TGTGCCAGCAGCCCTCCGTCCAACACTGAAGCTTTCTTT	CASSPPSNTEAFF
.	.	TRBV11-2	TRBJ2-2	TGTGCCAGCAGCAGATGGAGGAGGGAGCTGTTTTTT	CASSRWRRELFF
.	.	TRBV2	TRBJ2-1	TGTGCCAGCAGTGAAGCATCCGGGGGCGGTGAGCAGTTCTTC	CASSEASGGGEQFF
.	.	TRBV2	TRBJ2-2	TGTGCCAGCAGCCCCTTCGTAAGCACCGGGGAGCTGTTTTTT	CASSPFVSTGELFF
TRBD2	once	TRBV5-1	TRBJ2-1	TGCGCCAGCAGCTCTGTAATTGGGAGGGTCAACGATGAGCAGTTCTTC	CASSSVIGRVNDEQFF
.	.	TRBV30	TRBJ2-1	TGTGCCTGGAGTGTACTGACAGCTTCCAATGAGCAGTTCTTC	CAWSVLTASNEQFF
.	.	TRBV9	TRBJ2-7	TGTGCCAGCAGCGTAGCGGCGGGACACGAGCAGTACTTC	CASSVAAGHEQYF
.	.	TRBV9	TRBJ2-7	TGTGCCAGCAGCGAGGGGGGGCGGAATTACGAGCAGTACTTC	CASSEGGRNYEQYF
TRBD1	.	TRBV2	TRBJ1-5	TGTGCCAGCAGAGCCCCGGCGGGACAGGGTTTTAATCAGCCCCAGCATTTT	CASRAPAGQGFNQPQHF
.	.	TRBV19	TRBJ1-6	TGTGCCAGTCGATTCGGGACCCTTTCGGATTCACCCCTCCACTTT	CASRFGTLSDSPLHF
.	once	TRBV27	TRBJ2-7	TGTGCCAGCAGTTTTTCCAGGGGAGGCTACGAGCAGTACTTC	CASSFSRGGYEQYF
TRBD1	.	TRBV30	TRBJ2-3	TGTGCCTACTTCGACAGGGGAATTCCAGATACGCAGTATTTT	CAYFDRGIPDTQYF
TRBD1	.	TRBV7-2	TRBJ2-2	TGTGCCAGCAGCTGGGACAGTCTAGCAAACACCGGGGAGCTGTTTTTT	CASSWDSLANTGELFF
.	once	TRBV7-9	TRBJ2-7	TGTGCCAGCAGCTTAGAAGGGTCCAACTACGAGCAGTACTTC	CASSLEGSNYEQYF
.	.	TRBV2	TRBJ2-1	TGTGCCAGCAGTCCCGACAGGGAGCAGTTCTTC	CASSPDREQFF
.	.	TRBV19	TRBJ2-7	TGTGCCAGTAGTAGCGGGGTTGGCGAGCAGTACTTC	CASSSGVGEQYF
.	.	TRBV20-1	TRBJ1-4	TGCAGTGCTCAGGAGAATGAAAAACTGTTTTTT	CSAQENEKLFF
TRBD1	.	TRBV19	TRBJ2-7	TGTGCCAGTAGTCTCGGACAGGGTCCTACCTACGAGCAGTACTTC	CASSLGQGPTYEQYF
.	.	TRBV19	TRBJ2-7	TGTGCCAGTAGTCTCGGGAGCTCCTACGAGCAGTACTTC	CASSLGSSYEQYF
.	.	TRBV6-6	TRBJ2-2	TGTGCCAGCAGTTACGTAACGGGGTCCACCGGGGAGCTGTTTTTT	CASSYVTGSTGELFF
.	.	TRBV10-3	TRBJ2-7	TGTGCCATCAGTGCCAGTTACGAGCAGTACTTC	CAISASYEQYF
.	.	TRBV10-1	TRBJ2-3	TGCGCCAGCAGTGAGTCGAGGAGCACAGATACGCAGTATTTT	CASSESRSTDTQYF
.	.	TRBV4-1	TRBJ2-7	TGCGCCAGCAGCGGCGGGGTCAACGAGCAGTACTTC	CASSGGVNEQYF
.	.	TRBV11-2	TRBJ2-1	TGTGCCAGCAGCTTAGATCCAGGGGACTACAATGAGCAGTTCTTC	CASSLDPGDYNEQFF
.	once	TRBV19	TRBJ2-2	TGTGCCAGTAGTCGAGGGAACACCGGGGAGCTGTTTTTT	CASSRGNTGELFF
.	.	TRBV7-9	TRBJ2-7	TGTGCCAGCAGCTTTGCGACCTACGAGCAGTACTTC	CASSFATYEQYF
.	.	TRBV9	TRBJ2-1	TGTGCCAGCAGCCCCCAAGAGAAACACAATGAGCAGTTCTTC	CASSPQEKHNEQFF
TRBD2	.	TRBV6-6	TRBJ2-5	TGTGCCAGCAGTTATGGGGGGGGGAGGCAAGAGACCCAGTACTTC	CASSYGGGRQETQYF
.	.	TRBV6-4	TRBJ2-1	TGTGCCAGCAGTGACTCGGCCTCCCTCCCCTACAATGAGCAGTTCTTC	CASSDSASLPYNEQFF
TRBD2	once	TRBV29-1	TRBJ2-4	TGCAGCGTTGTAGCGGGCAGACTAGCCAAAAACATTCAGTACTTC	CSVVAGRLAKNIQYF
TRBD2	once	TRBV7-6	TRBJ2-1	TGTGCCAGCAGCATCACTTTAGCGGGAGGGGAGAATGAGCAGTTCTTC	CASSITLAGGENEQFF
TRBD1	.	TRBV29-1	TRBJ1-2	TGCAGCGTTGAAGACAGACAGGGGGCAGGCTATGGCTACACCTTC	CSVEDRQGAGYGYTF
.	.	TRBV29-1	TRBJ1-1	TGCAGCGGCAGGGACATCATGAACACTGAAGCTTTCTTT	CSGRDIMNTEAFF
.	.	TRBV29-1	TRBJ2-3	TGCAGCGTTGAAGAGGAAAACAAGGGTACGCACAGATACACGCAGTATTTT	CSVEEENKGTHRYTQYF
.	.	TRBV9	TRBJ2-1	TGTGCCAGCAGCGTAACCGGGGTTCCTTACAATGAGCAGTTCTTC	CASSVTGVPYNEQFF
.	.	TRBV27	TRBJ2-7	TGTGCCAGCAGTCCTCAGAACTCCTACGAGCAGTACTTC	CASSPQNSYEQYF
.	.	TRBV10-2	TRBJ1-1	TGCGCCAGCAAGGACCTGGGGACTGAAGCTTTCTTT	CASKDLGTEAFF
.	.	TRBV19	TRBJ2-3	TGTGCCAGTAGTTCCGCTAGCACAGATACGCAGTATTTT	CASSSASTDTQYF
.	.	TRBV5-6	TRBJ2-7	TGTGCCAGCAGCTATCTGGGGGGAACGAACTACGAGCAGTACTTC	CASSYLGGTNYEQYF
.	.	TRBV29-1	TRBJ2-7	TGCAGCGCCCTGGGGGTTTTCGAGCAGTACTTC	CSALGVFEQYF
.	.	TRBV11-2	TRBJ2-2	TGTGCCAGCAGCTTGGGGGGCTCCTCCGGGGAGCTGTTTTTT	CASSLGGSSGELFF
TRBD1	.	TRBV19	TRBJ2-5	TGTGCCAGTAGTACCCTTACAGGGGATTGGGAGACCCAGTACTTC	CASSTLTGDWETQYF
.	.	TRBV7-6	TRBJ2-1	TGTGCCAGCAGCGAAGATGGGGGCTCCTACAATGAGCAGTTCTTC	CASSEDGGSYNEQFF
TRBD1	.	TRBV29-1	TRBJ2-7	TGCAGCGTCAGGACAGGGGCCTACGAGCAGTACTTC	CSVRTGAYEQYF
.	.	TRBV2	TRBJ2-1	TGTGCCACCCAAAGGGGACCCGCTGAGCAGTTCTTC	CATQRGPAEQFF
TRBD2	.	TRBV9	TRBJ2-7	TGTGCCAGCAGCTCGAGCGGGACTAGCTACGAGCAGTACTTC	CASSSSGTSYEQYF